These T cell receptor beta chains were read from a single sample in a study of T cell repertoires in cytomegalovirus infection. TCRdb re-derived calls from the reads in MiXCR, one entry per CDR3 protein. The table has under 450,000 distinct CDR3 sequences, roughly a third seen once. Their antigens are not known. Sequencing used cultured PBMCs, obtained from culture after CMV antigen stimulation. The receptors were gathered from a human donor in good health (CMV status not recorded). Some clones in this sample may be carry-over from other donors' samples. CDR3s include the opening cysteine and the closing phenylalanine or tryptophan. The D gene is left open where the match is weak. Clone size is stated in some rows and not others, as once, few, many or a class when expanded.

v_call	d_call	j_call	clone_size	cdr3_nt	cdr3_aa
TRBV6-1	TRBD2	TRBJ2-3	few	TGTGCCAGCAGCCGCGGGAGTACCACTAGCACAGATACGCAGTATTTT	CASSRGSTTSTDTQYF
TRBV28	TRBD1	TRBJ1-5	NA	TGTGCCAGCAGCCCGACAGGGGTCAGCAATCAGCCCCAGCATTTT	CASSPTGVSNQPQHF
TRBV6-2/TRBV6-3	NA	TRBJ2-1	few	TGTGCCAGCAGCCGCGACCGGGACCACCGCGAGGAGCAGTTCTTC	CASSRDRDHREEQFF
TRBV10-3	NA	TRBJ2-2	NA	TGTGCCATCAGCAACCATCAGGGGTCCGGGGTCACCGGGGAGCTGTTTTTT	CAISNHQGSGVTGELFF
TRBV19	NA	TRBJ1-1	NA	TGTGCCAGTAGTATCTCAGAACAGGGTGACACTGAAGCTTTCTTT	CASSISEQGDTEAFF
TRBV6-2/TRBV6-3	TRBD1	TRBJ2-7	NA	TGTGCCAGCAGTCTCAGACGGGACAGTATGCAGTACTTC	CASSLRRDSMQYF
TRBV11-3	NA	TRBJ2-3	few	TGTGCCAGCAGCCCCTTAGGAGATACGCAGTATTTT	CASSPLGDTQYF
TRBV27	NA	TRBJ2-7	few	TGTGCCAGCAGTTTCGTGGACAACTCCTACGAGCAGTACTTC	CASSFVDNSYEQYF
TRBV6-2/TRBV6-3	TRBD2	TRBJ2-5	NA	TGTGCCAGCAGTTACGAGACTAGCGGGAGGGCCGAAGAGACCCAGTACTTC	CASSYETSGRAEETQYF
TRBV20-1	NA	TRBJ1-2	NA	TGCAGTGCCTACAACCAGGATGATGGCTACACCTTC	CSAYNQDDGYTF
TRBV7-9	NA	TRBJ2-7	NA	TGTGCCAGCAGCTCCGAGACTGGTTACGAGCAGTACTTC	CASSSETGYEQYF
TRBV19	TRBD1	TRBJ1-5	NA	TGTGCCAGTAGTCTCAGGACAGGGTTACGTCAGCCCCAGCATTTT	CASSLRTGLRQPQHF
TRBV6-2/TRBV6-3	TRBD1	TRBJ2-1	few	TGTGCCAGCAGTTACTGGACAGGGGTTAGGTCCTACAATGAGCAGTTCTTC	CASSYWTGVRSYNEQFF
TRBV27	TRBD2	TRBJ2-5	NA	TGTGCCAGCAGTGTCGGACTAGCGGGAGGTAAAGGGGAGACCCAGTACTTC	CASSVGLAGGKGETQYF
TRBV7-2	TRBD1	TRBJ1-3	medium-sized	TGTGCCAGCAGCTTCAGGGGGGGGTCTGGAAACACCATATATTTT	CASSFRGGSGNTIYF
TRBV6-2/TRBV6-3	TRBD1	TRBJ2-7	few	TGTGCCAGCAGTTACTCGGATCAGGGGGAGAGCACCTACGAGCAGTACTTC	CASSYSDQGESTYEQYF
TRBV20-1	NA	TRBJ2-5	few	TGCAGTGTCCCGAAAGGGGTTGGGTGGGAGACCCAGTACTTC	CSVPKGVGWETQYF
TRBV4-1	NA	TRBJ2-5	NA	TGCGCCAGCAGCCAAGAAGGTTCGAGCGAGGTATTAGAGACCCAGTACTTC	CASSQEGSSEVLETQYF
TRBV10-3	NA	TRBJ2-3	few	TGTGCCATCAGTGAGCGACGCCTGGAGGATACGCAGTATTTT	CAISERRLEDTQYF
TRBV6-1	TRBD1	TRBJ1-5	few	TGTGCCAGCAGCCCCGGACAGGGAGAAAAAAATCAGCCCCAGCATTTT	CASSPGQGEKNQPQHF
TRBV29-1	TRBD2	TRBJ2-3	NA	TGCAGCGTTGACCTAGCGGGAATCACAGATACGCAGTATTTT	CSVDLAGITDTQYF
TRBV29-1	NA	TRBJ2-2	NA	TGCAGCGTTTTGGGTAGCGTGAACACCGGGGAGCTGTTTTTT	CSVLGSVNTGELFF
TRBV7-2	NA	TRBJ2-3	NA	TGTGCCAGCAGCCAGGAAGATACGCAGTATTTT	CASSQEDTQYF
TRBV7-2	TRBD1	TRBJ1-5	NA	TGTGCCAGCTCCGACGGACAGGGGGGCCATCAGCCCCAGCATTTT	CASSDGQGGHQPQHF
TRBV18	TRBD2	TRBJ2-5	NA	TGTGCCAGCTCCAGGAGCGGGAGTCACGAGACCCAGTACTTC	CASSRSGSHETQYF
TRBV7-9	NA	TRBJ1-1	NA	TGTGCCAGCCTAGGCCAGGGCCCTGGGGCTTTCTTT	CASLGQGPGAFF
TRBV27	NA	TRBJ2-1	NA	TGTGCCAGCAGTTTAGAGCGGAGGAGCTCCTACAATGAGCAGTTCTTC	CASSLERRSSYNEQFF
TRBV28	NA	TRBJ1-2	few	TGTGCCAGCAGTTTATCCCTGGGGCAGGAGCTCAACTATGGCTACACCTTC	CASSLSLGQELNYGYTF
TRBV20-1	NA	TRBJ1-4	NA	TGCAGTGCTAGAGATCCCAGCGAAAAACTGTTTTTT	CSARDPSEKLFF
TRBV7-2	NA	TRBJ1-2	many	TGTGCCAGCAGCTTTGCCCCCGGGGGCCGTACCGCTAACTATGGCTACACCTTC	CASSFAPGGRTANYGYTF
TRBV7-2	NA	TRBJ1-2	many	TGTGCCAGCAGCTTAGAGCGTGCGGGGCCCGGCTACACCTTC	CASSLERAGPGYTF
TRBV4-3	NA	TRBJ1-2	once	TGCGCCAGCAGCCAAGAGAGTTCGGGCAGGGCGTATGGCTACACCTTC	CASSQESSGRAYGYTF
TRBV11-2	NA	TRBJ2-1	few	TGTGCCAGCAGCCGAGGGGTGGGCCGGACCTACAATGAGCAGTTCTTC	CASSRGVGRTYNEQFF
TRBV7-2	NA	TRBJ1-2	NA	TGTGCCAGCAGCTTAAGGATGTGGGGGCGCGAGGGTGGCTACACCTTC	CASSLRMWGREGGYTF
TRBV11-1	TRBD2	TRBJ2-7	NA	TGTGCCAGCAGCTTAGCGCCGGCCCCCGGAGCGGGAGGGCTCGAGCAGTACTTC	CASSLAPAPGAGGLEQYF
TRBV29-1	NA	TRBJ2-1	NA	TGCAGCGTTCACGGGCAAAATGAGCAGTTCTTC	CSVHGQNEQFF
TRBV20-1	NA	TRBJ1-5	NA	TGCAGTGCTTATAACAGAGGAGGTCAGCCCCAGCATTTT	CSAYNRGGQPQHF
TRBV7-4	NA	TRBJ1-1	few	TGTGCCAGCAGCCCTCTTGGGACCCTGTACACTGAAGCTTTCTTT	CASSPLGTLYTEAFF
TRBV12-3/TRBV12-4	TRBD2	TRBJ2-5	NA	TGTGCCAGCACCCCTAGACTAGCGGGAGTGGGCGAGACCCAGTACTTC	CASTPRLAGVGETQYF
TRBV7-9	TRBD2	TRBJ2-3	NA	TGTGCCAGCAGCACGGCTAGCGGGAGCCTTCTTTCTACGGGGCAGTATTTT	CASSTASGSLLSTGQYF
TRBV6-2/TRBV6-3	TRBD2	TRBJ2-1	few	TGTGCCAGCAGCTACCTAGCGGGAGGGCCAAGGGAGCAGTTCTTC	CASSYLAGGPREQFF
TRBV28	TRBD1	TRBJ1-2	NA	TGTGCCAGCAGCCCGGGGACAGACAGATATGGCTACACCTTC	CASSPGTDRYGYTF
TRBV3-1	TRBD1	TRBJ2-1	once	TGTGCCAGCAGCCAGTCAGGGGGCGCCTACAATGAGCAGTTCTTC	CASSQSGGAYNEQFF
TRBV7-2	TRBD1	TRBJ1-1	many	TGTGCCAGCAGCTTACGGACAGGGCAGAACACTGAAGCTTTCTTT	CASSLRTGQNTEAFF
TRBV6-5	NA	TRBJ1-1	few	TGTGCCAGCAATCTACACGTCGGGAGCTCTGAAGCTTTCTTT	CASNLHVGSSEAFF
TRBV20-1	TRBD2	TRBJ2-3	NA	TGCAGTGCTCAAGATAGCGGGAATTCGGATACGCAGTATTTT	CSAQDSGNSDTQYF
TRBV19	NA	TRBJ1-5	NA	TGTGCCAGTAGTATTCAATATTATAGCAATCAGCCCCAGCATTTT	CASSIQYYSNQPQHF
TRBV19	NA	TRBJ2-1	few	TGTGCCAGTAGCCTCTCAGGGACCCTAATTCTCTACAATGAGCAGTTCTTC	CASSLSGTLILYNEQFF
TRBV4-3	NA	TRBJ1-4	NA	TGCGCCAGCAGCCAGGGGAGTCGTGTTTGGGATGAAAAACTGTTTTTT	CASSQGSRVWDEKLFF
TRBV7-2	NA	TRBJ2-1	many	TGTGCCAGCAGCTCCCCCCTCGCGGGTCGCTACAATGAGCAGTTCTTC	CASSSPLAGRYNEQFF
TRBV7-9	NA	TRBJ2-3	few	TGTGCCAGCAGCCACCAGTCAGATACGCAGTATTTT	CASSHQSDTQYF
TRBV2	TRBD2	TRBJ2-3	few	TGTGCCAGCAGGGACTGGCGGGAGTTTGCAGATACGCAGTATTTT	CASRDWREFADTQYF
TRBV5-1	NA	TRBJ2-3	NA	TGCGCCAGCGCCCCTAGCACAGATACGCAGTATTTT	CASAPSTDTQYF